This T cell receptor (beta chain) was profiled in a study of blood T cells in healthy people across ages. Germline values: CDR1 SNHLY, CDR2 FYNNEI. Trimming pared 2 bases from V and 7 bases from J, leaving 11 bases between. CDR3 size: 14 residues. A second PCR of roughly 7 to 11 cycles used a sample-barcoded 5' primer and a J-beta primer mix. Each cDNA was tagged by a template-switch adaptor containing 12 random nucleotides. TCRdb reprocessed the 5' RACE reads with MiXCR, giving one entry per CDR3 protein. Counted here are under 2,000,000 distinct CDR3 sequences, around half occurring once; the ten biggest clones make up approximately 2.1%.

The chain carries TRBV2 and TRBJ1-4; D unclear. Sequences were obtained from blood. This sequence originates from a middle-aged woman in good health. CDR3 sequence (DNA): TGTGCCAGCAGTGAACTTGCCTTGGGTGAAAAACTGTTTTTT. This codes for CASSELALGEKLFF.